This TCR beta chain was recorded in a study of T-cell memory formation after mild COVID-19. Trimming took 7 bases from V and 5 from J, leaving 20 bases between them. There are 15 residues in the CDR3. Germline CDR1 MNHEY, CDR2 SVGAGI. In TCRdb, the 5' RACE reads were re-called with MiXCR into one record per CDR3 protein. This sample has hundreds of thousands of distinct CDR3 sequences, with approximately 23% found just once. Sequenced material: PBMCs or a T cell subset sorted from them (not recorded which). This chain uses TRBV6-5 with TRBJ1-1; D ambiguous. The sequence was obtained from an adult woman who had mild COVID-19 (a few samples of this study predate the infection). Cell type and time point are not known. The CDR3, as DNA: TGTGCCAGCATGAATTTTTATCGCCTAAAAACTGAAGCTTTCTTT. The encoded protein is CASMNFYRLKTEAFF.